The 16 T cell receptor beta chains below come from one sample, sequenced in a study of T cells after yellow fever vaccination. TCRdb re-analysed the 5' RACE reads in MiXCR, keeping a single row per CDR3 protein. The table has some 120,000 distinct CDR3 sequences, about 8.2% seen once; the top ten hold 40%. The sample consisted of CD8+ T cells sorted from PBMCs, taken on the day of the yellow fever booster vaccination. The origin of the receptors is a man aged 18 to 35 who received the YFV17D yellow fever vaccine.

This clonotype is deemed hyperexpanded. The genes are TRBV5-6 and TRBJ1-1; the D gene is possibly TRBD1 (5 bases). The CDR3 contains 16 residues. V was cut by 0 bases and J by 6 bases, with 18 bases left in between. Germline-derived CDR1 and CDR2 are SGHDT and YYEEEE. The CDR3 here is CASSLEGYGTPAEAFF. The CDR3 DNA sequence: TGTGCCAGCAGCTTGGAAGGGTACGGGACGCCGGCTGAAGCTTTCTTT.

The rearrangement joins TRBV29-1 to TRBJ2-7; TRBD2 aligns across 9 bases. The CDR3 spans 15 residues. V lost 2 bases, J lost 5 bases, and 10 bases stayed unmatched. Germline CDR1 and CDR2: SQVTM and ANQGSEA. The DNA for the CDR3 is TGCAGCGTTGAATCGGGGCGGGGGGGCCCTAACGAGCAGTACTTC. Translated: CSVESGRGGPNEQYF.

The rearrangement joins TRBV5-1 to TRBJ1-5, with 7 bases fitting TRBD1. Germline CDR1 is SGHRS and CDR2 is YFSETQ. The V and J ends lost 2 bases and 1 base, in that order; junction bases with no gene match: 15. CDR3 size: 19 residues. CDR3 DNA sequence: TGCGCCAGCAGCTTTCGAAGGGGGCAGGGGTCTGTGAGCAATCAGCCCCAGCATTTT. This translates into CASSFRRGQGSVSNQPQHF.

The V and J genes are TRBV3-1 and TRBJ1-2; 7 positions match TRBD1. Germline V gene sequence: CDR1 LGHDT, CDR2 YNNKEL (reference sequence). There are 14 residues in the CDR3. J was trimmed by 5 bases and V by 4 bases; bases with no gene match: 7. CDR3 region: CASSLRDRTYGYTF. CDR3 DNA: TGTGCCAGCAGCCTCCGGGACAGAACGTATGGCTACACCTTC.

The rearrangement uses TRBV10-3 and TRBJ2-3, with D unclear. CDR1 and CDR2 from the germline V gene are ENHRY and SYGVKD. V was pared by 4 bases and J by 0 bases, with 11 bases between. There are 15 residues in the CDR3. Here the CDR3 DNA reads TGTGCCATCAGTGGATTGCCGGTGAGCACAGATACGCAGTATTTT. Translated, it gives CAISGLPVSTDTQYF.

This clonotype was detected many times. V is TRBV29-1 and J is TRBJ2-1, with TRBD1 matching 8 bases. From germline, CDR1 is SQVTM and CDR2 ANQGSEA. The CDR3 consists of 15 residues. J lost 2 bases, V lost 8 bases, and 11 bases had no gene match. The CDR3 loop reads CSSEVGTGPYNEQFF. The CDR3 DNA sequence: TGCAGCTCAGAAGTTGGGACAGGCCCCTACAATGAGCAGTTCTTC.

A few counts support this clonotype. The chain employs TRBV5-5 and TRBJ2-2, with 7 bases lining up with TRBD1. The CDR3 loop spans 16 amino acids. Germline loops: CDR1 SGHKS, CDR2 YYEKEE (reference sequence). The trim removed 4 bases at V and 0 bases at J, leaving 6 bases unmatched. The CDR3 loop is CASSLRQGSNTGELFF. CDR3 in DNA: TGTGCCAGCAGCCTGCGACAGGGATCGAACACCGGGGAGCTGTTTTTT. Full variable domain (missing parts from reference TRBV5-5 and TRBJ2-2): DAGVTQSPTHLIKTRGQQVTLRCSPISGHKSVSWYQQVLGQGPQFIFQYYEKEERGRGNFPDRFSARQFPNYSSELNVNALLLGDSALYLCASSLRQGSNTGELFFGEGSRLTVL.

This sequence joins TRBV27 and TRBJ2-7; unclear D gene. Trimming pared 0 bases from V and 1 base from J, leaving 10 bases between. Germline V gene lookup returns CDR1 MNHEY and CDR2 SMNVEV (reference sequence). The CDR3 is made up of 15 amino acids. The CDR3 nucleotides are TGTGCCAGCAGTTTATCGGGCAGCTTTTCCTACGAGCAGTACGTC. Translating gives CASSLSGSFSYEQYV.

This sequence joins TRBV9 and TRBJ2-3; no firm D call. The CDR3 loop spans 14 amino acids. Germline CDR1 and CDR2: SGDLS and YYNGEE. Trimming left V 0 bases short and J 3 bases short, with 8 bases between. In nucleotides, the CDR3 is TGTGCCAGCAGCGTAGACCTGGCGACAGATACGCAGTATTTT. It specifies CASSVDLATDTQYF.

The chain combines TRBV9 with TRBJ2-1, with TRBD2 matching over 7 bases. The germline V gene has CDR1 SGDLS and CDR2 YYNGEE. The V segment lost 2 bases and the J segment 2 bases; nucleotides outside the gene matches: 7. The CDR3 is 16 residues long. The CDR3 loop is CASSVSGEAAYNEQFF. For the CDR3, the DNA is TGTGCCAGCAGCGTGAGCGGGGAGGCGGCCTACAATGAGCAGTTCTTC.

The genes are TRBV20-1 and TRBJ2-7; TRBD2 matches at 14 bases. Germline trimming cut 0 bases from V and 0 bases from J; bases unmatched to any gene: 7. Germline CDR1 is DFQATT and CDR2 is SNEGSKA (reference sequence). The CDR3 contains 18 residues. This CDR3 is CSARDPGLAGGSSYEQYF. CDR3 sequence (DNA): TGCAGTGCTAGAGATCCCGGACTAGCGGGGGGTTCCTCCTACGAGCAGTACTTC.

In its sample, this clonotype was seen a few times. The chain employs TRBV5-1 and TRBJ2-7; no reliable D call. The germline V gene encodes CDR1 SGHRS and CDR2 YFSETQ. Trimming stripped 5 bases from V and 0 bases from J, with 12 bases between. The CDR3 covers 14 residues. CDR3 in DNA: TGCGCCAGCAGGAATCCCCGGAGCTCCTACGAGCAGTACTTC. Encoded protein: CASRNPRSSYEQYF.

The chain has TRBV5-1 and TRBJ2-7; tentatively, D is TRBD1 or TRBD2 (5 bases each). The CDR3 sequence is 17 residues long. In germline, CDR1 is SGHRS, CDR2 YFSETQ. Trimming took 4 bases from V and 5 from J, leaving 25 bases between them. The CDR3 region is CASSQSGPLKFPHEQYF. The CDR3 coding sequence is TGCGCCAGCAGCCAGTCGGGGCCCCTTAAGTTCCCCCACGAGCAGTACTTC.

This clonotype was seen more than once but under ten times. This chain uses TRBV5-4 with TRBJ2-7; 10 bases match TRBD2. This CDR3 region has 14 residues. The germline gives CDR1 SGHNT, CDR2 YYREEE (reference sequence). V shed 0 bases, J shed 3 bases, and the junction held 0 bases outside the gene matches. CDR3 coding DNA: TGTGCCAGCAGCTTGGGGACTAGCGGCTACGAGCAGTACTTC. This gives the protein CASSLGTSGYEQYF.

V and J are TRBV4-1 and TRBJ1-2; D remains ambiguous. CDR1 MGHRA and CDR2 YSYEKL come from the germline V gene. CDR3 size: 12 residues. The germline V and J ends were trimmed by 0 bases and 8 bases, with 7 bases remaining between them. The CDR3 sequence is CASSQDMGGYTF. In nucleotides, the CDR3 is TGCGCCAGCAGCCAAGATATGGGGGGCTACACCTTC.

This clonotype has ten or more counts. The genes are TRBV4-1 and TRBJ2-1; TRBD2 aligns across 11 bases. The germline gives CDR1 MGHRA, CDR2 YSYEKL. V gave up 8 bases and J gave up 9 bases; unmatched junction bases: 15. This CDR3 comprises 16 residues. The CDR3 here is CASGASGGSKIFEQFF. For the CDR3, the DNA is TGCGCCAGCGGGGCTAGCGGGGGGTCAAAGATTTTTGAGCAGTTCTTC.